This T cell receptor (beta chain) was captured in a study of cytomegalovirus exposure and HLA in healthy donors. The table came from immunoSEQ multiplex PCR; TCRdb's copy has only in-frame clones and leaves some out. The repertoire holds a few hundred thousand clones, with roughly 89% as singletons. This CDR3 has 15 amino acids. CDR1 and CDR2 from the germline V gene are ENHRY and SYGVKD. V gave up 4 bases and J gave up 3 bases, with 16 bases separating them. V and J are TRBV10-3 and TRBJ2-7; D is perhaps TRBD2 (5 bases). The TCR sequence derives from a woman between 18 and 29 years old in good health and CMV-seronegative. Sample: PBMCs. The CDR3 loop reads CAISASTGSLYEQYF. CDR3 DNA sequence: TGTGCCATCAGTGCGAGCACGGGGTCCCTCTACGAGCAGTACTTC.